This TCR beta chain was sequenced for a study of blood T cell repertoires in COVID-19. Study as a whole: Sites across the United States, Italy and Spain contributed samples from acute and convalescent COVID-19. The analysed material was cDNA or gDNA that came from T cells, B-cell-depleted T cells, or PBMCs.

Under the authors' procedure: Estimation of nucleated cell counts was performed using reference gene primer amplification. Repertoires were generated with immunoSEQ multiplex PCR, while TCRdb's copy carries only in-frame clones and drops some. The V and J calls and the clone size are those of that table, but D and trimming were determined from the DNA. This repertoire shows 200,000 to 250,000 clones, 85% to 90% found once; its top ten account for over 6%. V lost 3 bases to trimming and J lost 3 bases, with 20 bases between them. The CDR3 sequence is 17 residues long. The V gene's germline CDR1 is LNHDA and CDR2 SQIVND (reference sequence). This clone was detected only a few times.

The clonotype comes from a woman between 70 and 85 years old with active or convalescent COVID-19. The rearrangement uses TRBV19 and TRBJ1-1; D is unclear. Sequenced sample: peripheral blood. The CDR3 spells CASSMALFQARDTEAFF. The CDR3 coding sequence is TGTGCCAGTAGTATGGCCCTTTTCCAGGCGCGTGACACTGAAGCTTTCTTT.